The next 21 T cell receptor beta chains were all read from a single sample in a study of OX40 agonist ivuxolimab in advanced cancers. Repertoires were generated with immunoSEQ multiplex PCR, while TCRdb's copy carries only in-frame clones and drops some. The table records over 65,000 clones, approximately 90% of them present only once. Sequencing used CD4+ or CD8+ T cells sorted from blood, obtained in a trial of the OX40 agonist ivuxolimab. The origin of the receptors is an adult with an advanced solid tumor such as melanoma, head and neck, liver or kidney cancer.

The chain uses TRBV10-3 and TRBJ1-1; a possible D gene is TRBD1 (6 bases). V was clipped by 3 bases and J by 4 bases, with 12 bases between them. CDR3 length: 14 residues. Germline V CDR1 and CDR2: ENHRY, SYGVKD. For the CDR3, the DNA is TGTGCCATCAGTGACCAACAGGGAATCACTGAAGCTTTCTTT. Protein sequence: CAISDQQGITEAFF.

The chain links TRBV11-2 to TRBJ2-1, with 12 nucleotides matching TRBD2. The CDR3 contains 18 residues. V lost 5 bases to trimming and J lost 4 bases; unmatched junction nucleotides: 12. The V gene's germline CDR1 is SGHAT and CDR2 FQNNGV. CDR3 nucleotides: TGTGCCAGCAGCCGACGGGCTAGCGGGGGGGCCGGATACAATGAGCAGTTCTTC. Amino acids: CASSRRASGGAGYNEQFF. The variable domain in full, completed from reference TRBV11-2 and TRBJ2-1, reads EAGVAQSPRYKIIEKRQSVAFWCNPISGHATLYWYQQILGQGPKLLIQFQNNGVVDDSQLPKDRFSAERLKGVDSTLKIQPAKLEDSAVYLCASSRRASGGAGYNEQFFGPGTRLTVL.

The genes are TRBV7-3 and TRBJ2-3; 8 bases align to TRBD2. CDR1 is SGHTA, CDR2 FQGTGA, per germline. This CDR3 is built from 16 residues. With V trimmed by 2 bases and J by 2 bases, 6 bases remained unmatched. The CDR3 loop reads CASSLSAGGLTDTQYF. The CDR3, as DNA: TGTGCCAGCAGCTTATCGGCGGGGGGTCTCACAGATACGCAGTATTTT.

V is TRBV6-5 and J is TRBJ2-5; 8 positions match TRBD2. With 5 bases clipped from V and 4 bases from J, the junction kept 6 bases outside the gene matches. The CDR3 length is 14 residues. The V gene's germline CDR1 is MNHEY and CDR2 SVGAGI. The CDR3, as DNA: TGTGCCAGCAGTGGAGTACTAGCGGTAGAGACCCAGTACTTC. Translation: CASSGVLAVETQYF.

V usage is TRBV7-2 and J usage is TRBJ2-7; D may be TRBD2 (6 bases). The CDR3 runs to 15 residues. The V end was cut by 1 base, the J end by 3 bases, with 13 bases between. The germline gives CDR1 SGHTA, CDR2 FQGNSA. This CDR3 reads CASSLVRGAIYEQYF. Written as DNA, the CDR3 is TGTGCCAGCAGCTTAGTGCGCGGGGCTATCTACGAGCAGTACTTC.

The chain couples TRBV28 to TRBJ2-6, with D unclear. This CDR3 spans 14 amino acids. Per the germline V gene, CDR1 is MDHEN and CDR2 is SYDVKM. V was cut by 7 bases and J by 3 bases, with 10 bases left in between. In DNA form, the CDR3 reads TGTGCCAGCACTCTCTTGGGTGGGGCCAACGTCCTGACTTTC. Its protein product is CASTLLGGANVLTF.

This clone was observed a handful of times. The chain uses TRBV6-1 and TRBJ1-6; D is unclear. This CDR3 region has 13 residues. The V and J ends lost 3 bases and 7 bases respectively, with 7 bases between them. CDR1 is MNHNS and CDR2 is SASEGT in the germline V gene. CDR3 DNA sequence: TGTGCCAGCAGTGAGGGCCTCAATTCACCCCTCCACTTT. This codes for CASSEGLNSPLHF.

V gene TRBV14 combines with J gene TRBJ2-1, with D uncertain. Germline V gene sequence: CDR1 SGHDN, CDR2 FVKESK. The CDR3 is made up of 15 amino acids. V gave up 1 base and J gave up 5 bases, with 12 bases separating them. CDR3 nucleotides: TGTGCCAGCAGCCAAGGGCCCGTTGCCCACAATGAGCAGTTCTTC. Translation gives CASSQGPVAHNEQFF.

The chain recombines TRBV15 with TRBJ2-7; no reliable D call. This CDR3 is 13 amino acids long. In germline, CDR1 is LNHNV, CDR2 YYDKDF (reference sequence). Trimming removed 4 bases at V and 3 bases at J, with 10 bases between. DNA for the CDR3: TGTGCCACCAGCACTGGCAGTTACTACGAGCAGTACTTC. Translating it yields CATSTGSYYEQYF.

V is TRBV5-4 and J is TRBJ1-1, with TRBD1 matching 7 bases. The CDR3 is made up of 14 amino acids. CDR1 and CDR2 (germline): SGHNT, YYREEE (reference sequence). The ends lost 6 bases at V and 1 base at J; junction bases unmatched: 6. The CDR3: CASTDWTGNTEAFF. CDR3 nucleotide sequence: TGTGCCAGCACCGATTGGACAGGGAACACTGAAGCTTTCTTT. The whole variable domain, remainder taken from reference TRBV5-4 and TRBJ1-1, is ETGVTQSPTHLIKTRGQQVTLRCSSQSGHNTVSWYQQALGQGPQFIFQYYREEENGRGNFPPRFSGLQFPNYSSELNVNALELDDSALYLCASTDWTGNTEAFFGQGTRLTVV.

This chain links TRBV11-1 with TRBJ2-1; 8 bases align to TRBD2. Germline V gene data show CDR1 as SGHAT and CDR2 as FQDESV (reference sequence). V gave up 8 bases and J gave up 1 base; unmatched junction bases: 7. CDR3 length: 15 amino acids. The CDR3 is CASRFGRESYNEQFF. As DNA, the CDR3 is TGTGCCAGCCGATTCGGGAGGGAATCCTACAATGAGCAGTTCTTC.

The chain has TRBV7-2 and TRBJ2-5; perhaps TRBD2 as D (6 bases). The CDR3 sequence is 16 residues long. V dropped 1 base and J dropped 2 bases, with 14 bases sitting between them. Per the germline V gene, CDR1 is SGHTA and CDR2 is FQGNSA. The CDR3 reads CASSLGYGGAQETQYF. The CDR3 DNA follows: TGTGCCAGCAGCTTAGGATACGGGGGAGCACAAGAGACCCAGTACTTC.

The genes are TRBV19 and TRBJ2-1; 9 bases fit TRBD2. Looked up from germline, CDR1 is LNHDA and CDR2 is SQIVND (reference sequence). This CDR3 spans 17 amino acids. Trimming removed 3 bases from V and 0 bases from J; junction bases left unmatched: 6. CDR3 protein: CASSISSGVFSYNEQFF. DNA of the CDR3: TGTGCCAGTAGTATCTCTAGCGGGGTCTTCTCCTACAATGAGCAGTTCTTC.

The chain employs TRBV7-9 and TRBJ2-2; D is possibly TRBD2 (5 bases). There are 11 residues in the CDR3. V was trimmed by 4 bases and J by 9 bases, leaving 6 bases between them. Germline V gene lookup returns CDR1 SEHNR and CDR2 FQNEAQ (reference sequence). The CDR3 coding sequence is TGTGCCAGCAGCTGGAGGAGGGAGCTGTTTTTT. It specifies CASSWRRELFF.

The chain employs TRBV18 and TRBJ2-2; 7 nucleotides line up with TRBD1. Germline V lookup: CDR1 KGHSH, CDR2 LQKENI. The CDR3 spans 16 residues. Trimming cost V 3 bases and J 1 base; bases outside gene matches: 5. CDR3 region: CASSPLQGRNTGELFF. The CDR3 nucleotides read TGTGCCAGCTCACCCTTACAGGGGCGGAACACCGGGGAGCTGTTTTTT.

This chain uses TRBV29-1 with TRBJ2-1; D uncertain. CDR3 size: 13 residues. From germline, CDR1 is SQVTM and CDR2 ANQGSEA. V was cut by 4 bases and J by 6 bases, with 13 bases left in between. CDR3 amino acids: CSVGVLAVNEQFF. CDR3 DNA: TGCAGCGTTGGAGTCTTAGCCGTCAATGAGCAGTTCTTC.

The chain couples TRBV14 to TRBJ1-4; D is possibly TRBD1 (5 bases). Germline V CDR1 and CDR2: SGHDN, FVKESK. The CDR3 totals 14 residues. V lost 0 bases to trimming and J lost 6 bases, with 8 bases between them. CDR3 DNA: TGTGCCAGCAGCCAAGACCCCAGGGATGAAAAACTGTTTTTT. Translating gives CASSQDPRDEKLFF. Supplemented by reference TRBV14 and TRBJ1-4, the full variable domain reads EAGVTQFPSHSVIEKGQTVTLRCDPISGHDNLYWYRRVMGKEIKFLLHFVKESKQDESGMPNNRFLAERTGGTYSTLKVQPAELEDSGVYFCASSQDPRDEKLFFGSGTQLSVL.

CDR3 region: CASSIALGGEPQHF. The CDR3 nucleotides read TGTGCCAGTAGTATCGCACTCGGAGGAGAGCCCCAGCATTTT. J is TRBJ1-5 and V is TRBV19; D not certain. CDR1 and CDR2 from the germline V gene are LNHDA and SQIVND (reference sequence). This CDR3 comprises 14 residues. V was cut by 3 bases and J by 8 bases, with 14 bases left in between.

This chain uses TRBV30 with TRBJ2-5; TRBD1 aligns across 7 bases. Germline trimming cut 4 bases from V and 4 bases from J; bases unmatched to any gene: 6. The CDR3 runs to 13 residues. Per germline, CDR1 GTSNPN and CDR2 SVGIG (reference sequence). The CDR3 protein is CAWTQRGPETQYF. CDR3 nucleotide sequence: TGTGCCTGGACCCAAAGGGGGCCAGAGACCCAGTACTTC.

This chain links TRBV5-5 with TRBJ2-7; 7 bases match TRBD2. V trimming: 4 bases; J trimming: 2 bases; junction bases outside the gene matches: 6. CDR3 length: 14 residues. Germline CDR1 is SGHKS and CDR2 is YYEKEE (reference sequence). In DNA, the CDR3 is TGTGCCAGCAGCGCAAGCGGGGCTGCCTACGAGCAGTACTTC. Protein product: CASSASGAAYEQYF.

This clone was counted at least ten times. The chain carries TRBV19 and TRBJ1-2, with TRBD1 identical over 10 bases. V shed 7 bases, J shed 8 bases, and the junction held 7 bases outside the gene matches. Germline-derived CDR1 and CDR2 are LNHDA and SQIVND (reference sequence). The length of the CDR3 is 13 residues. As DNA, the CDR3 is TGTGCCAGTATATCCGACAGGGGGCACGGCTACACCTTC. Protein sequence: CASISDRGHGYTF.